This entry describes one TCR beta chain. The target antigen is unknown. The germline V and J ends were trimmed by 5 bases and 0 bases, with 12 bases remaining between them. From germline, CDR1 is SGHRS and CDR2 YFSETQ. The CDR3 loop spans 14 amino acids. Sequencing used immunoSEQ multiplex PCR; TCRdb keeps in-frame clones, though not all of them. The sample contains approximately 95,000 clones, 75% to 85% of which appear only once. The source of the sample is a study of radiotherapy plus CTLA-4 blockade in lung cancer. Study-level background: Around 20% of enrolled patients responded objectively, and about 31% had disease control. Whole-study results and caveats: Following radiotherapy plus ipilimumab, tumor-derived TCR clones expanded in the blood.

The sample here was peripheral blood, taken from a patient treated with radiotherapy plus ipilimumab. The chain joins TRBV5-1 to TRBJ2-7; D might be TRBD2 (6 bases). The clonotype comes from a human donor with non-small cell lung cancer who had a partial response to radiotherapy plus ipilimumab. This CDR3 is CASSVEGSSYEQYF. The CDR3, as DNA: TGCGCCAGCAGTGTGGAGGGTAGCTCCTACGAGCAGTACTTC.